This is a list of T cell receptor beta chains from one sample in a study of shared clonotypes between healthy human individuals. Assay: immunoSEQ multiplex PCR; the TCRdb copy retains only in-frame clones and omits some. The sample records 950,000 to 1,300,000 clones, approximately 70% being singletons. The sequencing sample was made of memory CD4+ T cells sorted from blood. These receptors all come from a man younger than 30 in good health. CDR3s include the opening cysteine and the closing phenylalanine or tryptophan. Each record gives: D gene, clone size, J gene, V gene, CDR3 DNA, CDR3 protein. D genes are given only for firm matches. Size tells how often a clone was seen (once, few, many) or the class of an expanded clone, and some rows leave it out.

. | . | TRBJ2-7 | TRBV7-9 | TGTGCCAGCAGCCTCACCAGTGGACCCTACGAGCAGTACTTC | CASSLTSGPYEQYF
TRBD1 | few | TRBJ1-1 | TRBV30 | TGTGCCTGGAGTCTAACAGGGGAACCCTTTGAAGCTTTCTTT | CAWSLTGEPFEAFF
TRBD1 | few | TRBJ1-1 | TRBV30 | TGTGCCTGGAGAAGACAGGGGGAGAACACTGAAGCTTTCTTT | CAWRRQGENTEAFF
TRBD2 | . | TRBJ2-2 | TRBV7-9 | TGTGCCAGAGGATCTAGCGGGGGGAAAACCGGGGAGCTGTTTTTT | CARGSSGGKTGELFF
. | . | TRBJ1-2 | TRBV2 | TGTGCCAGCAGCGAGGTCGGGGGAATCTATGGCTACACCTTC | CASSEVGGIYGYTF
TRBD1 | few | TRBJ2-7 | TRBV4-1 | TGCGCCAGCAGCACAGTTGGCCGGGACAGGGGAAACTACGAGCAGTACTTC | CASSTVGRDRGNYEQYF
. | . | TRBJ2-3 | TRBV5-4 | TGTGCCAGCACTAACGGCGGCACAGATACGCAGTATTTT | CASTNGGTDTQYF
. | . | TRBJ1-1 | TRBV6-5 | TGTGCCAGCCGTGGGCGAGTAATGAACACTGAAGCTTTCTTT | CASRGRVMNTEAFF
. | . | TRBJ1-1 | TRBV2 | TGTGCCAGCAGTAGACATTTAGAGGTGAACACTGAAGCTTTCTTT | CASSRHLEVNTEAFF
. | . | TRBJ2-3 | TRBV6-1 | TGTGCCAGCAGTGAAAAACTGGGCGTGAATACGCAGTATTTT | CASSEKLGVNTQYF
TRBD2 | . | TRBJ2-3 | TRBV9 | TGTGCCAGCAGTCGTAGCGGGGGGGCAGATACGCAGTATTTT | CASSRSGGADTQYF
. | . | TRBJ1-5 | TRBV27 | TGTGCCAGCAGTCGCACAGGGACGACAGGTCAGCCCCAGCATTTT | CASSRTGTTGQPQHF
. | . | TRBJ2-5 | TRBV6-1 | TGTGCCAGCAGTGAAGCCGGGCGGGGGCCGCAAGAGACCCAGTACTTC | CASSEAGRGPQETQYF
TRBD1 | . | TRBJ1-6 | TRBV5-6 | TGTGCCAGCAGCTCCTTGGGAGGGACAGGAAGGTCACCCCTCCACTTT | CASSSLGGTGRSPLHF
TRBD2 | . | TRBJ2-2 | TRBV28 | TGTGCCAGCACCTCACCTGGCCTCAGCGGGAGTATCGGGGAGCTGTTTTTT | CASTSPGLSGSIGELFF
. | . | TRBJ2-5 | TRBV7-2 | TGTGCCAGCAGCCTAGGGGGGGGTGCGGAGACCCAGTACTTC | CASSLGGGAETQYF
. | . | TRBJ2-1 | TRBV7-9 | TGTGCCAGCAGCTTAGCAGGCGTCTCTGAGCAGTTCTTC | CASSLAGVSEQFF
. | . | TRBJ1-1 | TRBV11-2 | TGTGCCAGCAGCGGCGGGACGGTGAACACTGAAGCTTTCTTT | CASSGGTVNTEAFF
TRBD1 | . | TRBJ1-2 | TRBV10-3 | TGTGCCATCAGTGACCGGACAGGGGTCGACCTCTTC | CAISDRTGVDLF
. | few | TRBJ2-5 | TRBV2 | TGTGCCAGCAGTGGTGACCAGGGGACCCAGTACTTC | CASSGDQGTQYF
TRBD1 | . | TRBJ1-2 | TRBV5-1 | TGCGCCAGCAGCTTTACAGGGGGCGAGGGTGGCTACACCTTC | CASSFTGGEGGYTF
TRBD1 | . | TRBJ1-5 | TRBV19 | TGTGCCAGTAGTGGGACAGGGAATCAGCCCCAGCATTTT | CASSGTGNQPQHF
. | . | TRBJ1-2 | TRBV5-8 | TGTGCCAGCAGCCCCCGTTGGGGAAATGAGGGTGGCTACACCTTC | CASSPRWGNEGGYTF
. | . | TRBJ1-4 | TRBV18 | TGTGCCAGCTCAACAGCGGAAGGGGGAAAGAGTGAAAAACTGTTTTTT | CASSTAEGGKSEKLFF
TRBD1 | . | TRBJ1-4 | TRBV18 | TGTGCCAGCTCACCACTTCAGGGACAGGGCCTTGAAAAACTGTTTTTT | CASSPLQGQGLEKLFF
TRBD2 | . | TRBJ2-7 | TRBV2 | TGTGCCAGCAGTGTACTAGCGGGCTACGAGCAGTACTTC | CASSVLAGYEQYF
TRBD2 | . | TRBJ2-1 | TRBV27 | TGTGCCAGCAGTTTATCTTCGGGAGGGCCGAATGAGCAGTTCTTC | CASSLSSGGPNEQFF
. | . | TRBJ2-2 | TRBV10-3 | TGTGCCATCAGTGAATCGGGGCCCGGGGAGCTGTTTTTT | CAISESGPGELFF
. | . | TRBJ2-2 | TRBV11-2 | TGTGCCAGCAGCCCCTTGACCCGCACCGGGGAGCTGTTTTTT | CASSPLTRTGELFF
. | . | TRBJ1-3 | TRBV7-2 | TGTGCCAGCAGCTTGGGGCGGGCCGACGGAAACACCATATATTTT | CASSLGRADGNTIYF
TRBD1 | . | TRBJ2-7 | TRBV18 | TGTGCCAGCTCTCCATTTTCGACAGGGCCCCGATACGAGCAGTACTTC | CASSPFSTGPRYEQYF
. | few | TRBJ1-2 | TRBV2 | TGTGCCAGCGGCGAGAGCTATGGCTACACCTTC | CASGESYGYTF
. | . | TRBJ2-1 | TRBV19 | TGTGCCAGTAGTATTGGAAGCCGGGGTAACGATGAGCAGTTCTTC | CASSIGSRGNDEQFF
. | few | TRBJ1-4 | TRBV9 | TGTGCCAGCAGCGTAGCAAGGGCGGCAACTAATGAAAAACTGTTTTTT | CASSVARAATNEKLFF
. | . | TRBJ2-2 | TRBV11-3 | TGTGCCAGCAGCTTGAGAGGGGTCACCGGGGAGCTGTTTTTT | CASSLRGVTGELFF
. | . | TRBJ1-5 | TRBV5-1 | TGCGCCAGCAGCTTGGAGATAGGTAGTCAGCCCCAGCATTTT | CASSLEIGSQPQHF
. | . | TRBJ2-2 | TRBV6-4 | TGTGCCAGCAGTCAGGCGGGCGGGGAGCTGTTTTTT | CASSQAGGELFF
TRBD1 | . | TRBJ1-2 | TRBV28 | TGTGCCAGCAGTACAGGGGTTGGCTACACCTTC | CASSTGVGYTF
. | . | TRBJ1-2 | TRBV6-5 | TGTGCCAGCAGTTACGGGGGCGGTGGCTATGGCTACACCTTC | CASSYGGGGYGYTF
. | . | TRBJ2-5 | TRBV28 | TGTGCCAGCAGTCCGGTCCCTTGGACCCAGTACTTC | CASSPVPWTQYF
TRBD1 | . | TRBJ1-1 | TRBV7-2 | TGTGCCAGCAGCCTCGGACAGGGGGCGGAAGCTTTCTTT | CASSLGQGAEAFF
. | . | TRBJ2-7 | TRBV5-6 | TGTGCCAGCAGCTTGCAACAAGGTCTTGAGTACTTC | CASSLQQGLEYF
. | . | TRBJ2-5 | TRBV7-8 | TGTGCCAGCACCGGGGGCAGGATCCTCCAAGAGACCCAGTACTTC | CASTGGRILQETQYF
. | . | TRBJ1-6 | TRBV14 | TGTGCCAGCAGCCAAGGGACAACGGGAAATGGTTCACCCCTCCACTTT | CASSQGTTGNGSPLHF
TRBD1 | . | TRBJ1-5 | TRBV23-1 | TGCGCCAGCAGTCAAAAGTCGACAGGGAGGAGCAATCAGCCCCAGCATTTT | CASSQKSTGRSNQPQHF
. | few | TRBJ2-2 | TRBV2 | TGTGCCAGCAGTGCCCGCCCCTTAACCGGGACAACGATAACCGGGGAGCTGTTTTTT | CASSARPLTGTTITGELFF